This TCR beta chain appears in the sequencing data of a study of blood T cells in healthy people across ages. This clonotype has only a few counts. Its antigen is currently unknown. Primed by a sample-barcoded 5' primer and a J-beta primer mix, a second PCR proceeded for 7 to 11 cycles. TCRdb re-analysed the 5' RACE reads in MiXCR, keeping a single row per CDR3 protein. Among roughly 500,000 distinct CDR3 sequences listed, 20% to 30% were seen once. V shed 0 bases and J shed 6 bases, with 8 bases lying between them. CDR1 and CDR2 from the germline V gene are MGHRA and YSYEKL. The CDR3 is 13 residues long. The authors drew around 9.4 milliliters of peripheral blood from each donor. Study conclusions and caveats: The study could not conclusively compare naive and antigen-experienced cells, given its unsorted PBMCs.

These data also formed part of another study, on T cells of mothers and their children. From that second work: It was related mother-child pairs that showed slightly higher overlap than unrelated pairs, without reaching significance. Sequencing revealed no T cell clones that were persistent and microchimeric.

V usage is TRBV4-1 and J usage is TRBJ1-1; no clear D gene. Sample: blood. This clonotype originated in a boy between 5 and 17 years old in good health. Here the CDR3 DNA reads TGCGCCAGCAGCCAAGATAGGTGGGCTGAAGCTTTCTTT. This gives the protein CASSQDRWAEAFF.